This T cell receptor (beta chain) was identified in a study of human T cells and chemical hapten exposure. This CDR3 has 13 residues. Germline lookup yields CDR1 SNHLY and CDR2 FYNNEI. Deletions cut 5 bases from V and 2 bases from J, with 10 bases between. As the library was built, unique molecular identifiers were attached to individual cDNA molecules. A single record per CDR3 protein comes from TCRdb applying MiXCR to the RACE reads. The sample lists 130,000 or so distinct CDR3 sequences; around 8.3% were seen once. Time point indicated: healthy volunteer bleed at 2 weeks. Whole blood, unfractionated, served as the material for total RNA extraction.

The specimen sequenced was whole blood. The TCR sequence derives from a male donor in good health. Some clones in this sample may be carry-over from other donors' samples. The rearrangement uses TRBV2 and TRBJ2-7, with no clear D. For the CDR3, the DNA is TGTGCCAGCAGTCCATCCACCCCCTACGAGCAGTACTTC. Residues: CASSPSTPYEQYF.